This entry is about one TCR beta chain. Its specificity is not known. PCR involved 60 Vbeta and 13 Jbeta primers. Using immunoSEQ multiplex PCR, the repertoire was profiled, and TCRdb retains in-frame clones only, with some absent. The listing contains tens of thousands of clones. Germline V lookup: CDR1 SGHAT, CDR2 FQNNGV. The ends were cut back, 1 base at V and 5 bases at J, with 14 bases in the middle. There are 15 residues in the CDR3. This sample is part of a study of cytomegalovirus exposure and HLA in healthy donors. Findings and caveats of the study: In terms of immune exposure information, only CMV serostatus was available. According to a later analysis, most TCR beta chains associated with CMV appeared HLA-restricted.

The J gene is TRBJ2-5, the V gene TRBV11-2; TRBD1 might be the D (5 bases). This receptor was identified in a male donor in good health and CMV-seropositive. Sequencing was carried out using PBMCs. CDR3: CASSLVIRVSETQYF. In DNA, the CDR3 is TGTGCCAGCAGCTTAGTCATCAGGGTATCCGAGACCCAGTACTTC.